Listed below are T cell receptor beta chains from one sample, sequenced in a study of PD-L1 blockade in urothelial cancer. Profiled with immunoSEQ multiplex PCR; TCRdb holds only in-frame clones, not every one. The profile shows 100,000 to 150,000 clones, about 84% of them singletons. Material: PBMCs, obtained around atezolizumab (anti-PD-L1) treatment. The receptors originated from a man between 45 and 60 years old with urothelial cancer. CDR3s include the opening cysteine and the closing phenylalanine or tryptophan.

CDR3aa	v_gene	j_gene
CASSEDRGGEQFF	TRBV6-4	TRBJ2-1
CASSESGAGGYNEQFF	TRBV10-1	TRBJ2-1
CASSLSGSSYNEQFF	TRBV6-5	TRBJ2-1
CAISKGAGANVLTF	TRBV10-3	TRBJ2-6
CATLSQGIVHGYTF	TRBV6-1	TRBJ1-2
CASSFGQTSGETQYF	TRBV7-2	TRBJ2-5
CASSIWTGGPQPQHF	TRBV19	TRBJ1-5
CASSEGFGRGTDTQYF	TRBV6-1	TRBJ2-3
CASSDSGVRFF	TRBV6-4	TRBJ2-1
CATSRERIGAGGPIGYGYTF	TRBV15	TRBJ1-2
CASSQDGTGDNEKLFF	TRBV4-2	TRBJ1-4